The 27 T cell receptor beta chains reported below all come from one sample, sequenced in a study of spatial heterogeneity in lung cancer. Findings and limits, study-wide: One measure, the expanded intratumoral alpha and beta TCR count, tracked tumor mutation counts.

Sample time point: sample taken at primary tumor resection. TCRdb re-derived calls from the 5' RACE reads in MiXCR, one entry per CDR3 protein. The sample gives thousands of distinct CDR3 sequences, around 15% of which show up once; approximately 15% is in the top ten. These receptors' targets are unknown. The sequenced sample was lung tumor tissue, obtained at surgery. These receptors all stem from a female donor with early-stage non-small cell lung cancer.

Worth noting for this clonotype: Given the absence of the conserved phenylalanine or tryptophan at the CDR3 end, a read error is likely. It is unclear where the CDR3 begins or ends on the DNA, so no DNA is shown, and the CDR3 is as TCRdb lists it. The V call is TRBV5-1, the J call TRBJ2-7. The CDR3 is 9 residues long, counting both termini. The germline V gene encodes CDR1 SGHRS and CDR2 YFSETQ. The CDR3: CASTWTVEG.

This clonotype is medium-sized (0.01 to 0.1%) in the sample. This sequence joins TRBV7-2 and TRBJ2-3; 9 positions agree with TRBD2. The germline V gene has CDR1 SGHTA and CDR2 FQGNSA. With 5 bases clipped from V and 4 bases from J, the junction kept 7 bases outside the gene matches. This CDR3 has 15 amino acids. The CDR3 reads CASSQGTSLADTQYF. In DNA form, the CDR3 reads TGTGCCAGCAGCCAAGGGACTAGCCTGGCAGATACGCAGTATTTT.

This clonotype is labeled medium-sized (0.01 to 0.1%). The rearrangement joins TRBV7-9 to TRBJ2-7, with D uncertain. With 3 bases removed from V and 3 bases from J, the gap between germline ends came to 3 bases. The CDR3 loop spans 11 amino acids. Per germline, CDR1 SEHNR and CDR2 FQNEAQ (reference sequence). This CDR3 is CASSFVYEQYF. As DNA, the CDR3 is TGTGCCAGCAGCTTCGTCTACGAGCAGTACTTC.

This clonotype was detected many times. Here the CDR3 DNA reads TGTGCCTGGAGCGGACTAGCGGGGGGACAAGAGACCCAGTACTTC. Translating gives CAWSGLAGGQETQYF. The gene calls are TRBV30 and TRBJ2-5; TRBD2 matches 14 bases. Losses at the gene ends were 3 bases for V and 2 bases for J; bases not matched to a gene: 2. Germline V lookup: CDR1 GTSNPN, CDR2 SVGIG (reference sequence). The CDR3 length is 15 residues.

The chain employs TRBV20-1 and TRBJ2-5; D is unresolved. V lost 6 bases and J 5 bases, leaving 10 bases between the germline ends. The CDR3 contains 11 residues. Germline V gene data show CDR1 as DFQATT and CDR2 as SNEGSKA (reference sequence). Here the CDR3 DNA reads TGCAGTGCCATAATTGGGGAGACCCAGTACTTC. Translation gives CSAIIGETQYF.

This clonotype was seen repeatedly, ten times or more. J is TRBJ1-2 and V is TRBV28; D ambiguous. Trimming shortened V by 1 base and J by 3 bases, and 6 bases separated the two germline ends. Per the germline V gene, CDR1 is MDHEN and CDR2 is SYDVKM. This CDR3 region has 13 residues. As DNA, the CDR3 is TGTGCCAGCAGTTTATCTGTTTACTATGGCTACACCTTC. Translated, it gives CASSLSVYYGYTF.

The chain links TRBV18 to TRBJ2-7; tentative D call: TRBD1 (6 bases). This CDR3 contains 15 residues. CDR1 and CDR2 from the germline V gene are KGHSH and LQKENI. Trimming stripped 3 bases from V and 0 bases from J, with 12 bases between. CDR3 sequence reads: CASSPRQEVSYEQYF. CDR3 nucleotides: TGTGCCAGCTCACCGAGACAGGAGGTCTCCTACGAGCAGTACTTC.

This clonotype is medium-sized by share. CDR3 sequence reads: CSARGRSGKRGEQYF. CDR3 DNA sequence: TGCAGTGCTAGAGGACGGTCAGGGAAGAGGGGCGAGCAGTACTTC. This chain uses TRBV20-1 with TRBJ2-7, with D perhaps TRBD1 or TRBD2 (5 bases each). Trimming took off 1 base at V and 6 bases at J, with 19 bases between the two ends. The CDR3 has 15 amino acids. Germline CDR1 reads DFQATT; CDR2 reads SNEGSKA (reference sequence).

The V gene is TRBV19, the J gene TRBJ1-3, with D unclear. The V gene lost 6 bases and the J gene lost 0 bases, with 9 bases spanning the gap. CDR3 size: 14 residues. Germline V gives CDR1 LNHDA, CDR2 SQIVND (reference sequence). CDR3 bases: TGTGCCAGTAGGGCGGCCTCCTCTGGAAACACCATATATTTT. It codes for CASRAASSGNTIYF.

This clonotype is medium-sized (0.01 to 0.1%). The chain's CDR3 is CASSFTGAGNTIYF. CDR3 DNA: TGTGCCAGCAGCTTCACAGGGGCTGGAAACACCATATATTTT. The rearrangement joins TRBV7-9 to TRBJ1-3, with 7 nucleotides matching TRBD1. CDR3 length: 14 amino acids. Looked up from germline, CDR1 is SEHNR and CDR2 is FQNEAQ (reference sequence). J gave up 2 bases and V 3 bases, and 1 base lay outside the gene matches.

This clonotype is labeled as medium-sized (0.01 to 0.1%). The chain combines TRBV5-6 with TRBJ2-5; unclear D gene. V was pared by 3 bases and J by 0 bases, with 18 bases between. Germline CDR1 and CDR2: SGHDT and YYEEEE. The CDR3 is 17 residues long. The CDR3 protein is CASSSRSRTGYQETQYF. The CDR3 nucleotides are TGTGCCAGCAGCTCGAGGTCCAGGACCGGGTACCAAGAGACCCAGTACTTC.

This clonotype rates as medium-sized. The chain couples TRBV18 to TRBJ2-1; D remains unclear. The germline V gene has CDR1 KGHSH and CDR2 LQKENI. Between the trimmed V and J ends, which lost 1 base and 6 bases, there was a span of 7 bases. The CDR3 runs 13 residues. The CDR3 loop reads CASSPRGPNEQFF. CDR3 in DNA: TGTGCCAGCTCACCACGAGGTCCCAATGAGCAGTTCTTC. The complete variable domain, with remaining parts taken from reference TRBV18 and TRBJ2-1, reads NAGVMQNPRHLVRRRGQEARLRCSPMKGHSHVYWYRQLPEEGLKFMVYLQKENIIDESGMPKERFSAEFPKEGPSILRIQQVVRGDSAAYFCASSPRGPNEQFFGPGTRLTVL.

This clonotype was detected only a few times. J is TRBJ2-1 and V is TRBV20-1; 7 bases match TRBD2. The germline V gene has CDR1 DFQATT and CDR2 SNEGSKA (reference sequence). The trim removed 0 bases at V and 5 bases at J, leaving 10 bases unmatched. This CDR3 region has 16 residues. The CDR3 coding sequence is TGCAGTGCTAGAGATCCCCGCGGGAGAGGGGACAATGAGCAGTTCTTC. As protein: CSARDPRGRGDNEQFF.

Ten or more counts support this clonotype. V is TRBV20-1 and J is TRBJ2-7, with D perhaps matching TRBD1 (6 bases). Germline CDR1 and CDR2: DFQATT and SNEGSKA (reference sequence). CDR3 length: 12 amino acids. V gave up 4 bases and J gave up 1 base, with 8 bases separating them. The CDR3 region is CSAIQGSYEQYF. The CDR3 DNA reads as TGCAGTGCTATACAGGGATCCTACGAGCAGTACTTC.

This clonotype is labeled medium-sized. This chain links TRBV3-1 with TRBJ2-7; no reliable D call. The CDR3 loop spans 12 amino acids. CDR1 LGHDT and CDR2 YNNKEL come from the germline V gene (reference sequence). Trimming pared 3 bases from V and 3 bases from J, leaving 6 bases between. The CDR3 sequence is CASSQRNYEQYF. In nucleotides, the CDR3 is TGTGCCAGCAGCCAGCGTAACTACGAGCAGTACTTC.

This clonotype showed up many times. This rearrangement joins TRBV6-5 to TRBJ2-5; no clear D. The CDR3 consists of 17 residues. Trimming removed 0 bases at V and 4 bases at J, with 18 bases between. Per germline, CDR1 MNHEY and CDR2 SVGAGI. The CDR3 loop reads CASSYSDPKTWGETQYF. The CDR3 coding sequence is TGTGCCAGCAGTTACTCGGACCCGAAGACTTGGGGAGAGACCCAGTACTTC.

This clonotype ranks as medium-sized. The chain carries TRBV28 and TRBJ1-1, with TRBD1 matching over 7 bases. CDR3 length: 12 amino acids. With 6 bases clipped from V and 7 bases from J, the junction kept 5 bases outside the gene matches. Per the germline V gene, CDR1 is MDHEN and CDR2 is SYDVKM. The CDR3 loop is CASSLNRGEAFF. The CDR3, as DNA: TGTGCCAGCAGCCTCAACAGGGGTGAAGCTTTCTTT.

This clonotype is medium-sized by share. The rearrangement joins TRBV7-2 to TRBJ2-4; D is unresolved. CDR3 length: 14 amino acids. V dropped 4 bases and J dropped 7 bases, with 14 bases sitting between them. Germline V gives CDR1 SGHTA, CDR2 FQGNSA. The CDR3 spells CASSSQEYRNIQYF. Written as DNA, the CDR3 is TGTGCCAGCAGCTCTCAGGAGTATAGGAACATTCAGTACTTC.

A few counts support this clonotype. V usage is TRBV20-1 and J usage is TRBJ1-3; D ambiguous. Germline V lookup: CDR1 DFQATT, CDR2 SNEGSKA (reference sequence). The germline V and J ends were trimmed by 1 base and 0 bases, with 13 bases remaining between them. The CDR3 sequence is 16 residues long. CDR3 sequence reads: CSARVPVYSSGNTIYF. CDR3 in DNA: TGCAGTGCTAGAGTCCCTGTGTACAGCTCTGGAAACACCATATATTTT.

In its sample, this clonotype ranks as medium-sized. V gene TRBV12-3 or TRBV12-4 combines with J gene TRBJ1-5; no reliable D call. This CDR3 spans 12 amino acids. V was clipped by 5 bases and J by 5 bases, with 7 bases between them. As DNA, the CDR3 is TGTGCCAGCAGTCCTCCCTATCAGCCCCAGCATTTT. Amino acid sequence: CASSPPYQPQHF.

This clonotype is categorized as medium-sized (0.01 to 0.1%). The gene calls are TRBV7-2 and TRBJ2-5, with D hard to call. Germline-derived CDR1 and CDR2 are SGHTA and FQGNSA. V shed 2 bases and J shed 4 bases, with 5 bases lying between them. The CDR3 consists of 12 residues. The CDR3: CASSLMRETQYF. CDR3 DNA: TGTGCCAGCAGCTTAATGCGAGAGACCCAGTACTTC.

This clonotype was counted ten times or more. This chain joins TRBV7-2 and TRBJ2-5; 9 bases align to TRBD2. J lost 2 bases, V lost 2 bases, and 3 bases had no gene match. This CDR3 has 15 residues. The germline CDR1 and CDR2 sequences are SGHTA and FQGNSA. CDR3 nucleotides: TGTGCCAGCAGCTTATCTAGCGGGGCTCAAGAGACCCAGTACTTC. This gives the protein CASSLSSGAQETQYF.

The table lists this clonotype with many counts. This chain links TRBV20-1 with TRBJ2-3, with 9 bases matching TRBD2. CDR3 length equals 16 residues. The V gene's germline CDR1 is DFQATT and CDR2 SNEGSKA (reference sequence). V lost 0 bases to trimming and J lost 4 bases; unmatched junction nucleotides: 8. This CDR3 is CSARDLLSGSPDTQYF. The CDR3 DNA follows: TGCAGTGCTAGAGATCTCCTTAGCGGGAGTCCAGATACGCAGTATTTT.

This clonotype is large (0.1 to 1%). V usage is TRBV7-9 and J usage is TRBJ1-3, with D unresolved. The germline gives CDR1 SEHNR, CDR2 FQNEAQ (reference sequence). There are 13 residues in the CDR3. The V gene lost 10 bases and the J gene lost 0 bases, with 10 bases spanning the gap. The CDR3 DNA sequence: TGTGCCATTCTGAGGGACTCTGGAAACACCATATATTTT. It is translated as CAILRDSGNTIYF.

In its sample, this clonotype ranks as medium-sized. The genes are TRBV7-9 and TRBJ1-2, with D unresolved. The CDR3 totals 12 residues. Germline values: CDR1 SEHNR, CDR2 FQNEAQ (reference sequence). The ends were cut back, 0 bases at V and 2 bases at J, with 1 base in the middle. CDR3 bases: TGTGCCAGCAGCTTAGCGAACTATGGCTACACCTTC. It yields the protein CASSLANYGYTF.

CDR3 sequence reads: CASSFAGAGEQFF. The CDR3, as DNA: TGCGCCAGCAGCTTCGCAGGGGCAGGGGAGCAGTTCTTC. This rearrangement joins TRBV5-1 to TRBJ2-1, with TRBD1 as a possible D gene (6 bases). Germline loops: CDR1 SGHRS, CDR2 YFSETQ. This CDR3 is built from 13 residues. Between the trimmed V and J ends, which lost 2 bases and 10 bases, there was a span of 13 bases.

This clonotype is medium-sized in the sample. The V and J genes are TRBV27 and TRBJ2-6; no definite D call. Germline CDR1 reads MNHEY; CDR2 reads SMNVEV (reference sequence). The CDR3 spans 15 residues. V lost 2 bases and J 0 bases, leaving 5 bases between the germline ends. The CDR3 nucleotides are TGTGCCAGCAGTTTAGCAAACTCTGGGGCCAACGTCCTGACTTTC. As protein: CASSLANSGANVLTF. Full variable domain (remainder filled in from reference TRBV27 and TRBJ2-6): EAQVTQNPRYLITVTGKKLTVTCSQNMNHEYMSWYRQDPGLGLRQIYYSMNVEVTDKGDVPEGYKVSRKEKRNFPLILESPSPNQTSLYFCASSLANSGANVLTFGAGSRLTVL.